The 30 T cell receptor beta chains below all came from one sample that was sequenced in a study of prognosis after radiotherapy for stage I lung cancer. Using two-round multiplex PCR, the authors amplified TCR beta CDR3 from genomic DNA. Round-one PCR had primers specific to each TRBV and TRBJ gene. TCRdb passed the multiplex PCR reads through MiXCR, listing each CDR3 protein once. The sample yields 11,000 to 15,000 distinct CDR3 sequences, 50% to 60% seen once. The sample consisted of PBMCs, taken before or after stereotactic body radiation therapy (not recorded which). Receptors were obtained from a donor over 45 with non-small cell lung cancer.

This clonotype was seen ten or more times. The rearrangement uses TRBV27 and TRBJ1-1; no reliable D call. Deletions cut 0 bases from V and 6 bases from J, with 5 bases between. In germline, CDR1 is MNHEY, CDR2 SMNVEV (reference sequence). The CDR3 spans 12 residues. Here the CDR3 DNA reads TGTGCCAGCAGTTTATCAAAGGCTGAAGCTTTCTTT. Its translation is CASSLSKAEAFF.

The genes are TRBV30 and TRBJ1-2; the D is unclear. Germline V gene data show CDR1 as GTSNPN and CDR2 as SVGIG (reference sequence). The CDR3 length is 14 residues. V lost 2 bases, J lost 5 bases, and 15 bases lay in between. CDR3 in DNA: TGTGCCTGGAGTCTGCCAGGCGGAGATTATGGCTACACCTTC. Its translation: CAWSLPGGDYGYTF.

With respect to this clonotype: A far larger clone is one base from this, pointing to a likely read error. J is TRBJ1-1 and V is TRBV11-2; a possible D gene is TRBD1 (5 bases). Per germline, CDR1 SGHAT and CDR2 FQNNGV. The CDR3 has 14 amino acids. Trimming removed 4 bases at V and 1 base at J, with 10 bases between. The CDR3 nucleotides read TGTGCCAGCAGCTCCCGGGGGTGGAACACTGAAGCTTTCTTT. Amino acid sequence: CASSSRGWNTEAFF.

This chain uses TRBV19 with TRBJ1-5; D call uncertain. Germline V gene sequence: CDR1 LNHDA, CDR2 SQIVND (reference sequence). This CDR3 has 14 amino acids. Trimming cost V 3 bases and J 0 bases, with 6 bases left between them. Here the CDR3 DNA reads TGTGCCAGTAGTATTAAGGTTAGCAATCAGCCCCAGCATTTT. Protein: CASSIKVSNQPQHF.

Within the sample, this clonotype is medium-sized. The CDR3 sequence is CASTLTGEAVEQFF. The CDR3 nucleotides are TGTGCCAGCACTCTGACGGGAGAGGCCGTTGAGCAGTTCTTC. The V call is TRBV7-9, the J call TRBJ2-1; a possible D gene is TRBD2 (6 bases). CDR1 and CDR2 (germline): SEHNR, FQNEAQ (reference sequence). The length of the CDR3 is 14 residues. V lost 7 bases, J lost 9 bases, and 19 bases lay in between.

In its sample, this clonotype is medium-sized. Mismatch with germline at one junction end may stem from a read error. This sequence joins TRBV7-9 and TRBJ2-1; TRBD1 aligns across 9 bases. This CDR3 is 12 amino acids long. Germline V gene sequence: CDR1 SEHNR, CDR2 FQNEAQ (reference sequence). The CDR3 region is CASSLTHGTGLF. The CDR3 bases are TGTGCCAGCAGCTTAACTCACGGGACAGGGCTCTTC.

This clonotype was found once. A single base is all that separates this from a far larger clone, so a read error is likely. The chain is built from TRBV2 and TRBJ2-6; no clear D. Per germline, CDR1 SNHLY and CDR2 FYNNEI. Deletions cut 6 bases from V and 1 base from J, with 13 bases between. CDR3 length equals 16 residues. The CDR3 spells CASSPKGLSGANVLTF. Written as DNA, the CDR3 is TGTGCCAGCAGCCCGAAGGGTTTGTCTGGGGCCAACGTCCTGACTTTC.

The chain couples TRBV19 to TRBJ1-3, with D uncertain. The germline V gene encodes CDR1 LNHDA and CDR2 SQIVND (reference sequence). V was shortened by 8 bases and J by 4 bases, with 12 bases between the two germline ends. This CDR3 is 13 amino acids long. The CDR3 loop reads CASGLGLGNTIYF. The CDR3 bases are TGTGCCAGTGGTCTCGGGCTCGGAAACACCATATATTTT. Full variable domain (missing parts from reference TRBV19 and TRBJ1-3): DGGITQSPKYLFRKEGQNVTLSCEQNLNHDAMYWYRQDPGQGLRLIYYSQIVNDFQKGDIAEGYSVSREKKESFPLTVTSAQKNPTAFYLCASGLGLGNTIYFGEGSWLTVV.

This clonotype came up once. CDR3 DNA sequence: TGCAGCGTTGATCCCGGGAGGGGTGGTGGCTACACCTTC. Translation: CSVDPGRGGGYTF. The V call is TRBV29-1, the J call TRBJ1-2, with D possibly matching TRBD1 (5 bases). V lost 3 bases and J 7 bases, leaving 15 bases between the germline ends. The germline V gene encodes CDR1 SQVTM and CDR2 ANQGSEA. The CDR3 is 13 amino acids.

Concerning this clonotype: A junction boundary mismatches the germline segment, possibly from a read error. The V gene is TRBV2, the J gene TRBJ2-2; D is possibly TRBD2 (5 bases). The CDR3 contains 15 residues. CDR1 is SNHLY and CDR2 is FYNNEI in the germline V gene. CDR3 residues: CASRSRGPKTGELFF. CDR3 sequence (DNA): TGTGCCAGCAGATCCCGCGGGCCGAAAACCGGGGAGCTGTTTTTT.

This sequence joins TRBV20-1 and TRBJ2-1; 13 nucleotides line up with TRBD2. With 6 bases clipped from V and 3 bases from J, the junction kept 5 bases outside the gene matches. The CDR3 is 15 amino acids. Germline values: CDR1 DFQATT, CDR2 SNEGSKA (reference sequence). Here the CDR3 DNA reads TGCAGTGCAGAGGGGACTAGCGGGATCTACAATGAGCAGTTCTTC. It is translated as CSAEGTSGIYNEQFF.

This clonotype was recorded many times. V usage is TRBV2 and J usage is TRBJ1-5; 9 nucleotides agree with TRBD1. The ends lost 6 bases at V and 2 bases at J; junction bases unmatched: 5. There are 15 residues in the CDR3. CDR1 is SNHLY, CDR2 FYNNEI, per germline. CDR3 coding DNA: TGTGCCAGCAGAAGACAGGGGGATGGCAATCAGCCCCAGCATTTT. Protein sequence: CASRRQGDGNQPQHF.

Points on this clonotype: Its ends do not fully match the called genes, so a read error is possible. CDR3 DNA: TGTGCTAGCATTCGGGCCGGGACTAGCGTGTCCTACGAGCAGTACTTC. It is translated as CASIRAGTSVSYEQYF. V usage is TRBV28 and J usage is TRBJ2-7, with TRBD2 matching over 10 bases. This CDR3 comprises 16 residues. The germline V gene encodes CDR1 MDHEN and CDR2 SYDVKM.

This clonotype was seen ten or more times. A much larger clone sits a single nucleotide away, making a read error possible. The conserved phenylalanine or tryptophan is not found at the CDR3 terminus, so this likely reflects a read error. The V gene is TRBV25-1, the J gene TRBJ1-1; D possibly corresponds to TRBD1 (5 bases). Germline CDR1 and CDR2: MGHDK and SYGVNS. Trimming removed 4 bases from V and 1 base from J, with 10 bases in between. The CDR3 length is 14 residues. The CDR3 bases are TGTGCCAGCAGTGCAGGGACGTCGAACACTGAAGCTTTCCTT. Amino acid sequence: CASSAGTSNTEAFL.

This chain connects TRBV19 to TRBJ2-2; D is unresolved. V lost 7 bases to trimming and J lost 6 bases, with 12 bases between them. From germline, CDR1 is LNHDA and CDR2 SQIVND (reference sequence). The CDR3 covers 13 residues. CDR3 bases: TGTGCCAGTACCCCAACGGGTTCCGGGGAGCTGTTTTTT. This translates into CASTPTGSGELFF.

This clonotype is a singleton in its sample. The germline gene is not matched at one end of the junction; a read error may be the cause. The chain employs TRBV25-1 and TRBJ2-7; D is undetermined. CDR1 and CDR2 from the germline V gene are MGHDK and SYGVNS. This CDR3 has 13 amino acids. This CDR3 reads CASSDGVPYEQYF. The CDR3 nucleotides read TGTGCCAGCAGTGACGGAGTCCCCTACGAGCAGTATTTC.

This clonotype was seen a few times. This likely came from a read error, as a far larger clone is one base away. The chain combines TRBV12-3 or TRBV12-4 with TRBJ2-5; a weak D match, TRBD1 (6 bases). The CDR3 runs 15 residues. The CDR3 region has the DNA TGTGCCAGCACCCGTGCGGCAGGGGTTTCCAATGAGCGGTTCTTC. Amino acid sequence: CASTRAAGVSNERFF.

On this clonotype itself: This sequence may be a read error, since a much larger clone differs from it by one base. The chain combines TRBV4-1 with TRBJ2-1; D uncertain. This CDR3 has 17 residues. Germline CDR1 and CDR2: MGHRA and YSYEKL. The CDR3 loop is CASSQAQSAYGYSEQFF. Here the CDR3 DNA reads TGCGCCAGCAGCCAAGCCCAGTCAGCCTACGGGTACAGTGAGCAGTTCTTC.

This clonotype was seen at least ten times. A much larger clone differs by one base, so this may be a read error. CDR3 nucleotide sequence: TGTGCCAGCAGCTCTTACCAGGGAATTGCGGACGGGCAGTACTTC. This gives the protein CASSSYQGIADGQYF. The V call is TRBV11-3, the J call TRBJ2-7, with a tentative D call TRBD1 (5 bases). CDR1 SGHNT and CDR2 YENEEA come from the germline V gene. The CDR3 extends over 15 amino acids. The germline V and J ends were trimmed by 4 bases and 9 bases, with 22 bases remaining between them.

This clonotype was counted between two and nine times. This chain uses TRBV5-6 with TRBJ2-7; the D gene is possibly TRBD2 (5 bases). Trimming took off 2 bases at V and 3 bases at J, with 9 bases between the two ends. Germline loops: CDR1 SGHDT, CDR2 YYEEEE. CDR3 size: 13 residues. CDR3 DNA: TGTGCCAGCAGCTTTTCTAGCCACTACGAGCAGTACTTC. It encodes CASSFSSHYEQYF.

With regard to this clonotype: One junction end does not reproduce the germline sequence, and a read error may be involved. The CDR3 nucleotides read TGTGCCAGCAGTGACTCGGGACAGGGTTTCCATAATTCACCCCTCCACTTT. This sequence encodes CASSDSGQGFHNSPLHF. This chain links TRBV6-2 or TRBV6-3 with TRBJ1-6; 9 bases line up with TRBD1. CDR1 and CDR2 (germline): MNHEY, SVGEGT. The CDR3 runs 17 residues.

The genes are TRBV28 and TRBJ1-5; D call uncertain. Trimming took 7 bases from V and 6 from J, leaving 13 bases between them. Germline CDR1 and CDR2: MDHEN and SYDVKM. The CDR3 sequence is 13 residues long. The CDR3 sequence: CASMNTGGQPQHF. The CDR3 nucleotides are TGTGCCAGCATGAACACCGGAGGTCAGCCCCAGCATTTT.

The CDR3 loop reads CASSRTSGDTGELFF. The CDR3 nucleotides are TGTGCCAGCAGCCGGACTAGCGGGGACACCGGGGAGCTGTTTTTT. The rearrangement uses TRBV2 and TRBJ2-2; 12 bases align to TRBD2. The CDR3 spans 15 residues. The germline gives CDR1 SNHLY, CDR2 FYNNEI. Trimming took 6 bases from V and 3 from J; bases not matched to a gene: 2.

This clonotype was detected a few times. The genes are TRBV7-2 and TRBJ2-1; D is possibly TRBD1 (6 bases). V lost 4 bases and J 7 bases, leaving 14 bases between the germline ends. This CDR3 contains 14 residues. Germline V gene sequence: CDR1 SGHTA, CDR2 FQGNSA. CDR3 residues: CASSYRVVGNEQFF. The CDR3 DNA reads as TGTGCCAGCAGCTACAGGGTCGTGGGAAATGAGCAGTTCTTC.

Points on this clonotype: With a far larger clone one base away, a read error is the likely cause. The chain is built from TRBV27 and TRBJ1-2; 7 nucleotides agree with TRBD1. In germline, CDR1 is MNHEY, CDR2 SMNVEV (reference sequence). The CDR3 extends over 16 amino acids. The CDR3 loop is CVSNRLGVRGNYGYTF. The CDR3, as DNA: TGTGTCAGCAACCGTCTCGGCGTCAGGGGGAACTATGGCTACACCTTC.

The V call is TRBV2, the J call TRBJ2-7, with a weak D call TRBD2 (5 bases). The germline CDR1 and CDR2 sequences are SNHLY and FYNNEI. Trimming stripped 4 bases from V and 1 base from J, with 11 bases between. CDR3 length equals 14 residues. Written as DNA, the CDR3 is TGTGCCAGCAGTGTTGTGGGGAGATCCTACGAGCAGTACTTC. This translates into CASSVVGRSYEQYF.

As concerns this clonotype: A read error may be the cause here, since a much bigger clone is one base away. This chain links TRBV14 with TRBJ2-5; D is perhaps TRBD2 (5 bases). CDR1 is SGHDN and CDR2 is FVKESK in the germline V gene. Trimming cost V 6 bases and J 7 bases, with 18 bases left between them. This CDR3 contains 14 residues. The chain's CDR3 is CASSLTLLGATQYF. DNA for the CDR3: TGTGCCAGCAGTCTTACACTACTGGGAGCGACCCAGTACTTC.

This CDR3 is CASSLHSSYEQYF. The CDR3 nucleotides are TGTGCCAGCAGCTTGCACAGCTCCTACGAGCAGTACTTC. J is TRBJ2-7 and V is TRBV11-2; no firm D call. Germline V gives CDR1 SGHAT, CDR2 FQNNGV. This CDR3 has 13 residues. Trimming removed 3 bases at V and 0 bases at J, with 6 bases between.

This clonotype is judged medium-sized. The genes are TRBV6-1 and TRBJ2-1; 12 positions match TRBD2. Trimming took 8 bases from V and 4 from J; bases not matched to a gene: 9. Germline V lookup: CDR1 MNHNS, CDR2 SASEGT. CDR3 length equals 16 residues. The CDR3, as DNA: TGTGCCAGCCTATCTGCTAGCGGGGGGGCTTACAATGAGCAGTTCTTC. Translation gives CASLSASGGAYNEQFF.

This chain uses TRBV6-2 or TRBV6-3 with TRBJ1-4, with TRBD1 matching over 12 bases. Germline V CDR1 and CDR2: MNHEY, SVGEGT. V lost 5 bases and J lost 1; bases outside the gene matches: 5. The CDR3 length is 17 residues. Here the CDR3 reads CASSTGTGGLTNEKLFF. CDR3 in DNA: TGTGCCAGCAGTACCGGGACAGGGGGCTTAACTAATGAAAAACTGTTTTTT.